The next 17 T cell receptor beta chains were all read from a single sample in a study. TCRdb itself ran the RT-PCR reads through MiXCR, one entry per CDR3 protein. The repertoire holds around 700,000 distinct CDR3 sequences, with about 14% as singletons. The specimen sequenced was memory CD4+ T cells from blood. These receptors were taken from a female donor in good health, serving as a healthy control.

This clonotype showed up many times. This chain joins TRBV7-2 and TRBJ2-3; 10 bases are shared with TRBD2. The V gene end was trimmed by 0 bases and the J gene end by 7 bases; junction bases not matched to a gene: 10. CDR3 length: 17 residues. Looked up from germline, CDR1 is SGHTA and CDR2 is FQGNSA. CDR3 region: CASSLAVQRGGWNTQYF. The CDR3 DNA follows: TGTGCCAGCAGCTTAGCGGTCCAGCGGGGGGGCTGGAATACGCAGTATTTT.

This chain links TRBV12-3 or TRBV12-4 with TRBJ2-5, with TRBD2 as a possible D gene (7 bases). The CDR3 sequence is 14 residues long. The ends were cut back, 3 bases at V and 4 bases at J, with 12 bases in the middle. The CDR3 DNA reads TGTGCCAGCAGTTTGGGGGGGCGCACAGAGACCCAGTACTTC. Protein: CASSLGGRTETQYF.

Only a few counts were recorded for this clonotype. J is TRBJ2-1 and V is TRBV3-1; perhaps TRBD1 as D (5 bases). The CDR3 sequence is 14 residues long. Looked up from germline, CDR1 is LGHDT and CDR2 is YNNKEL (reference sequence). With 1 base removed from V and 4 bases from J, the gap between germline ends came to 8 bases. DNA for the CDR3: TGTGCCAGCAGCCAAGTAAGGGGATACAATGAGCAGTTCTTC. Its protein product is CASSQVRGYNEQFF.

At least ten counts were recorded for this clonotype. Written as DNA, the CDR3 is TGTGCCAGCAGTGATGGACAGGGGGCCCACGAGCAGTACTTC. It specifies CASSDGQGAHEQYF. The chain uses TRBV2 and TRBJ2-7, with TRBD1 matching 11 bases. There are 14 residues in the CDR3. In germline, CDR1 is SNHLY, CDR2 FYNNEI. Trimming removed 3 bases from V and 5 bases from J; junction bases left unmatched: 3.

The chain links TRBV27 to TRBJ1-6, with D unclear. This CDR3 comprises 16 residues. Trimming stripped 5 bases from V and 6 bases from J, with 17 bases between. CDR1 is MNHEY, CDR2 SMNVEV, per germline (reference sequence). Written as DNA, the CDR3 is TGTGCCAGCAGTCTCCGCCAGACGAGGAGTAATTCACCCCTCCACTTT. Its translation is CASSLRQTRSNSPLHF.

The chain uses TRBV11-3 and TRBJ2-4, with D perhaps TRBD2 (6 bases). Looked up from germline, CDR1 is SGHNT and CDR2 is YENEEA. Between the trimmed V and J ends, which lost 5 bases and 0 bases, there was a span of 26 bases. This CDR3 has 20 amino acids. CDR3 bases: TGTGCCAGCAGCCCTAGGCGGGGTCCCCTACCTCATCTAGCCAAAAACATTCAGTACTTC. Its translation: CASSPRRGPLPHLAKNIQYF.

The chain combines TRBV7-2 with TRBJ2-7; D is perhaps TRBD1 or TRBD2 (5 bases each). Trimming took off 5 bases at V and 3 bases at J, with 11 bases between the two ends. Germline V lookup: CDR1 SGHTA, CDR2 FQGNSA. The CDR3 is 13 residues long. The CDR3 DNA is TGTGCCAGCAGCCGGGACCTTGGCTACGAGCAGTACTTC. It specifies CASSRDLGYEQYF.

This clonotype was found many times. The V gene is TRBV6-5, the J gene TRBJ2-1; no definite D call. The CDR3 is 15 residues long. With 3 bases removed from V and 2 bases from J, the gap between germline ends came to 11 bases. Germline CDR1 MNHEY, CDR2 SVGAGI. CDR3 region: CASSYGQVTYNEQFF. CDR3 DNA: TGTGCCAGCAGTTATGGGCAGGTGACCTACAATGAGCAGTTCTTC.

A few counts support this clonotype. In nucleotides, the CDR3 is TGTGCCAGCTCGTACCAGGGCGGGAACACCGGGGAGCTGTTTTTT. Translation: CASSYQGGNTGELFF. This chain joins TRBV18 and TRBJ2-2; D might be TRBD1 (5 bases). From germline, CDR1 is KGHSH and CDR2 LQKENI. Trimming pared 6 bases from V and 1 base from J, leaving 12 bases between. This CDR3 is 15 amino acids long.

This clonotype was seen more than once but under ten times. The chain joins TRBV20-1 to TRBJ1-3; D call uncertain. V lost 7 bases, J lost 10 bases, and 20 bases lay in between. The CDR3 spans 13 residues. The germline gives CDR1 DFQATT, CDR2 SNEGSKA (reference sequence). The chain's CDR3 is CSVRKGSSGTIYF. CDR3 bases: TGCAGTGTCAGGAAAGGGTCTTCGGGGACCATATATTTT.

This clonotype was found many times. CDR3 sequence (DNA): TGCGCCAGCAGCTTGGCCAGGGAAACAGATACGCAGTATTTT. Amino acids: CASSLARETDTQYF. The gene calls are TRBV5-1 and TRBJ2-3; possible D gene TRBD1, 5 bases. The CDR3 spans 14 residues. Trimming took off 0 bases at V and 3 bases at J, with 8 bases between the two ends. Germline V gene sequence: CDR1 SGHRS, CDR2 YFSETQ.

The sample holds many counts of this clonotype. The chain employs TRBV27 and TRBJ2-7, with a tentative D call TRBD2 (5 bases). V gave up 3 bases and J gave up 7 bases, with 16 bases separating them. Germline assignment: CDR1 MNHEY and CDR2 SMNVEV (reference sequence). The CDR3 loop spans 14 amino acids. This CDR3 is CASSFGGSLGEQYF. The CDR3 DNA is TGTGCCAGCAGTTTCGGTGGGAGCCTCGGAGAGCAGTACTTC.

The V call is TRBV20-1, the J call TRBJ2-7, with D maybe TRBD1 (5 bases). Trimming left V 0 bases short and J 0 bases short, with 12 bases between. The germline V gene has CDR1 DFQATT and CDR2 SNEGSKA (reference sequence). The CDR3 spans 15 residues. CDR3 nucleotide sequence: TGCAGTGCTAGAGACGGTCAACAGGTCTCCTACGAGCAGTACTTC. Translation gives CSARDGQQVSYEQYF.

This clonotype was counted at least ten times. CDR3 amino acids: CASSYTGSSNQPQHF. DNA of the CDR3: TGTGCCAGCAGTTACACAGGGTCAAGCAATCAGCCCCAGCATTTT. V gene TRBV6-5 combines with J gene TRBJ1-5, with D tentatively TRBD1 (6 bases). Per germline, CDR1 MNHEY and CDR2 SVGAGI. Trimming shortened V by 2 bases and J by 1 base, and 9 bases separated the two germline ends. The CDR3 is made up of 15 amino acids.

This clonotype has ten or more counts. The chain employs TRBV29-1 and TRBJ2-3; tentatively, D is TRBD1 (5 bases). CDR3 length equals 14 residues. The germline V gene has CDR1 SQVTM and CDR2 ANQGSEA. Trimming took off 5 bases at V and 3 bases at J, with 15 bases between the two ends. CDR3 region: CSVNSRVQTDTQYF. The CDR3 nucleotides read TGCAGCGTTAATAGCAGGGTACAGACAGATACGCAGTATTTT.

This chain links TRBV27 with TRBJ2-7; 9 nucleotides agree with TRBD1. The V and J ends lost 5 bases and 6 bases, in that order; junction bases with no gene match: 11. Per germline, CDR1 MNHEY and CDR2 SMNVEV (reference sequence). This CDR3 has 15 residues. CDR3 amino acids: CASSVLGQGGGEQYF. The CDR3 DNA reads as TGTGCCAGCAGTGTACTGGGACAGGGTGGCGGCGAGCAGTACTTC.

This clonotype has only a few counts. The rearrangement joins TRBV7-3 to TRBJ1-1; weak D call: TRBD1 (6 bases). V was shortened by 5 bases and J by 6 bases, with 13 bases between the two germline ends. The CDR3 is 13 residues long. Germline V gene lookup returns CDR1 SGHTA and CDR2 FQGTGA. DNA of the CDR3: TGTGCCAGCAGCCCACTTGGGGGCGCTGAAGCTTTCTTT. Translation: CASSPLGGAEAFF.